This record looks at one T cell receptor beta chain sequence and its context. An end of the junction does not agree with germline; a read error may underlie this. CDR3 length equals 12 residues. From germline, CDR1 is SEHNR and CDR2 FQNEAQ (reference sequence). Primers: 60 Vbeta forward and 13 Jbeta reverse. TCRdb's copy holds only in-frame clones and misses some; the assay was immunoSEQ multiplex PCR. There are 150,000 to 200,000 clones in the sample; approximately 72% occur only once, and 2% to 2.5% lies in the top ten. The record originates from a study of cytomegalovirus exposure and HLA in healthy donors.

This sequence originates from a human donor in good health. J is TRBJ2-7 and V is TRBV7-9; 10 bases line up with TRBD1. The source material was PBMCs. CDR3 protein: CSSSGQGDEQYF. The CDR3 DNA sequence: TGTTCCAGCAGCGGACAGGGGGACGAGCAGTACTTC.